These 23 T cell receptor beta chains were all obtained from the same sample, sequenced in a study of cytomegalovirus exposure and HLA in healthy donors. The PCR made use of 60 Vbeta and 13 Jbeta primers. Clones were sequenced by immunoSEQ multiplex PCR, and TCRdb holds only the in-frame ones, with some missing. Of roughly 150,000 clones in the sample, roughly 87% are singletons; the top ten hold less than 1.6%. Sequences were obtained from PBMCs. The receptor source for this set is a girl aged 10 to 17 in good health and CMV-seropositive.

The chain uses TRBV2 and TRBJ1-2, with D perhaps matching TRBD1 (5 bases). Trimming left V 4 bases short and J 1 base short, with 7 bases between. This CDR3 contains 13 residues. Looked up from germline, CDR1 is SNHLY and CDR2 is FYNNEI. CDR3 sequence (DNA): TGTGCCAGCAGTGGCGACAGTAACTATGGCTACACCTTC. Amino acids: CASSGDSNYGYTF.

Written as DNA, the CDR3 is TGTGCCAGCAGCCCACCTTGGGGGCAGGACGGGGAGCTGTTTTTT. This encodes CASSPPWGQDGELFF. The chain has TRBV7-9 and TRBJ2-2; D might be TRBD1 (6 bases). V was clipped by 5 bases and J by 7 bases, with 17 bases between them. The CDR3 has 15 amino acids. CDR1 is SEHNR, CDR2 FQNEAQ, per germline (reference sequence).

There are a few counts of this clone. The genes are TRBV9 and TRBJ2-7, with TRBD1 matching over 7 bases. The junction had 7 bases not matched to a gene; V was cut back by 0 bases and J by 4 bases. The CDR3 totals 15 residues. Germline V gives CDR1 SGDLS, CDR2 YYNGEE. The CDR3 spells CASSVGAGGEYEQYF. In DNA form, the CDR3 reads TGTGCCAGCAGCGTAGGGGCAGGGGGAGAGTACGAGCAGTACTTC.

The V gene is TRBV12-5, the J gene TRBJ2-5; weak D call: TRBD1 (6 bases). V lost 7 bases, J lost 5 bases, and 14 bases lay in between. The CDR3 loop spans 13 amino acids. Germline CDR1 and CDR2: LGHNT and FRNRAP. The CDR3 bases are TGTGCTAGTGCCCAATCAGGGGTGGAGACCCAGTACTTC. This translates into CASAQSGVETQYF.

The chain links TRBV12-1 to TRBJ1-1; TRBD1 is taken as the D call from the table, unchecked against the DNA. TRBV12-1 constitutes a pseudogene. The CDR3 runs to 16 residues. The CDR3 here is CASSFYPGQGATEAFF. As DNA, the CDR3 is TGTGCCAGCAGCTTCTACCCGGGACAGGGGGCTACTGAAGCTTTCTTT.

The rearrangement uses TRBV28 and TRBJ1-5; 10 bases are shared with TRBD1. V lost 6 bases and J lost 5; bases outside the gene matches: 7. Germline values: CDR1 MDHEN, CDR2 SYDVKM. CDR3 size: 15 residues. The CDR3 region has the DNA TGTGCCAGCAGCCCGGGACAGGGGAAATATCAGCCCCAGCATTTT. It yields the protein CASSPGQGKYQPQHF.

This sequence joins TRBV2 and TRBJ2-7; D gene uncertain. The CDR3 sequence is 12 residues long. V lost 2 bases and J 2 bases, leaving 4 bases between the germline ends. Germline-derived CDR1 and CDR2 are SNHLY and FYNNEI. This chain's CDR3 is CASSEQAYEQYF. In DNA, the CDR3 is TGTGCCAGCAGTGAACAGGCCTACGAGCAGTACTTC.

This chain joins TRBV9 and TRBJ2-1; perhaps TRBD2 as D (6 bases). The germline CDR1 and CDR2 sequences are SGDLS and YYNGEE. CDR3 size: 14 residues. V gave up 4 bases and J gave up 0 bases, with 8 bases separating them. CDR3 amino acids: CASSMEGSYNEQFF. CDR3 nucleotide sequence: TGTGCCAGCAGCATGGAGGGCTCCTACAATGAGCAGTTCTTC.

The CDR3 bases are TGTGCCAGCAGTTTCGGAGGGTTTCCCTATGGCTACACCTTC. This encodes CASSFGGFPYGYTF. The rearrangement links TRBV28 to TRBJ1-2; D not resolved. The length of the CDR3 is 14 residues. V was clipped by 3 bases and J by 4 bases, with 12 bases between them. CDR1 is MDHEN and CDR2 is SYDVKM in the germline V gene.

The gene calls are TRBV27 and TRBJ2-7, with D unclear. The V end was cut by 3 bases, the J end by 4 bases, with 16 bases between. The CDR3 contains 15 residues. Per germline, CDR1 MNHEY and CDR2 SMNVEV (reference sequence). The CDR3 protein is CASSFGPARPYEQYF. As DNA, the CDR3 is TGTGCCAGCAGTTTTGGGCCGGCGAGACCATACGAGCAGTACTTC.

The rearrangement uses TRBV18 and TRBJ1-1, with a possible D match to TRBD1 (6 bases). This CDR3 comprises 14 residues. V lost 4 bases and J lost 3, with 12 bases in between. CDR1 is KGHSH and CDR2 is LQKENI in the germline V gene. CDR3: CASSLGDTHTEAFF. For the CDR3, the DNA is TGTGCCAGCTCACTGGGGGACACTCACACTGAAGCTTTCTTT.

The chain is built from TRBV27 and TRBJ1-1; 9 bases are shared with TRBD1. The V gene's germline CDR1 is MNHEY and CDR2 SMNVEV (reference sequence). The V gene end was trimmed by 5 bases and the J gene end by 5 bases; junction bases not matched to a gene: 12. The CDR3 extends over 16 amino acids. CDR3 sequence: CASSMGQGTSQTEAFF. The CDR3 bases are TGTGCCAGCAGTATGGGACAGGGAACAAGTCAGACTGAAGCTTTCTTT.

Comments on this clone: Additional DNA sequences in this sample encode the identical CDR3. The chain employs TRBV20-1 and TRBJ1-1, with a weak D call TRBD1 (5 bases). Germline lookup yields CDR1 DFQATT and CDR2 SNEGSKA (reference sequence). V lost 2 bases to trimming and J lost 5 bases, with 6 bases between them. This CDR3 is 11 amino acids long. As DNA, the CDR3 is TGCAGTGCTAGACAGGGAACTGAAGCTTTCTTT. Its translation: CSARQGTEAFF.

This chain connects TRBV7-8 to TRBJ2-3, with TRBD2 matching 7 bases. The CDR3 has 16 amino acids. Per the germline V gene, CDR1 is SGHVS and CDR2 is FQNEAQ. With V trimmed by 1 base and J by 2 bases, 6 bases remained unmatched. CDR3 protein: CASSLGLAASTDTQYF. The CDR3 DNA sequence: TGTGCCAGCAGCTTAGGTCTAGCGGCTTCCACAGATACGCAGTATTTT.

The CDR3 region is CASSLPSRGETQYF. DNA of the CDR3: TGTGCCAGCAGCTTGCCCAGTAGAGGGGAGACCCAGTACTTC. This chain connects TRBV7-9 to TRBJ2-5, with D possibly TRBD2 on 5 matching bases. The CDR3 sequence is 14 residues long. In germline, CDR1 is SEHNR, CDR2 FQNEAQ (reference sequence). V was trimmed by 3 bases and J by 5 bases, leaving 13 bases between them. Full variable domain (missing parts from reference TRBV7-9 and TRBJ2-5): DTGVSQNPRHKITKRGQNVTFRCDPISEHNRLYWYRQTLGQGPEFLTYFQNEAQLEKSRLLSDRFSAERPKGSFSTLEIQRTEQGDSAMYLCASSLPSRGETQYFGPGTRLLVL.

This chain uses TRBV5-1 with TRBJ2-7, with TRBD1 identical over 10 bases. Germline V CDR1 and CDR2: SGHRS, YFSETQ. Trimming cost V 4 bases and J 4 bases; bases outside gene matches: 8. The CDR3 loop spans 15 amino acids. CDR3 in DNA: TGCGCCAGCAGCCCATCCGGGACAGGGGTATACGAGCAGTACTTC. Encoded protein: CASSPSGTGVYEQYF.

This clone occurred a few times. V gene TRBV6-1 combines with J gene TRBJ2-1, with D tentatively TRBD2 (5 bases). Germline V gene lookup returns CDR1 MNHNS and CDR2 SASEGT. CDR3 length: 14 residues. Trimming left V 3 bases short and J 9 bases short, with 15 bases between. The CDR3 sequence: CASSEALEVTEQFF. CDR3 DNA sequence: TGTGCCAGCAGTGAGGCACTAGAGGTTACTGAGCAGTTCTTC.

The table lists this clone with a few counts. This chain uses TRBV5-4 with TRBJ2-7; 8 bases are a match to TRBD2. Germline trimming cut 4 bases from V and 1 base from J; bases unmatched to any gene: 4. Germline V gives CDR1 SGHNT, CDR2 YYREEE (reference sequence). The CDR3 spans 14 residues. The CDR3, as DNA: TGTGCCAGCAGCCCCGGGACTAGATCCTACGAGCAGTACTTC. This sequence encodes CASSPGTRSYEQYF.

J is TRBJ1-2 and V is TRBV6-5; possible D gene TRBD1, 6 bases. Trimming removed 7 bases from V and 3 bases from J, with 15 bases in between. The germline gives CDR1 MNHEY, CDR2 SVGAGI. The CDR3 totals 14 residues. DNA of the CDR3: TGTGCCAGCATCCCTACCGGGGGGCACTATGGCTACACCTTC. This encodes CASIPTGGHYGYTF.

The chain carries TRBV5-6 and TRBJ2-3; 11 bases are shared with TRBD2. The germline gives CDR1 SGHDT, CDR2 YYEEEE. The CDR3 covers 19 residues. Trimming took 4 bases from V and 4 from J; bases not matched to a gene: 17. In DNA form, the CDR3 reads TGTGCCAGCAGCCCCAGTGGGGGCCTAGCGGGGGGACCACCAGATACGCAGTATTTT. It encodes CASSPSGGLAGGPPDTQYF.

The V gene is TRBV4-3, the J gene TRBJ2-5; 8 bases align to TRBD2. This CDR3 has 15 amino acids. Germline assignment: CDR1 LGHNA and CDR2 YSLEER. Unmatched junction bases numbered 7, after V lost 3 bases and J lost 4 bases. The CDR3 coding sequence is TGCGCCAGCAGCCAGGGGCTGGGACTAGGAGAGACCCAGTACTTC. It specifies CASSQGLGLGETQYF.

The rearrangement links TRBV19 to TRBJ1-5, with 9 nucleotides matching TRBD1. J was trimmed by 7 bases and V by 5 bases; bases with no gene match: 6. Germline V gene lookup returns CDR1 LNHDA and CDR2 SQIVND (reference sequence). The CDR3 covers 14 residues. CDR3 region: CASSGRQGGQPQHF. CDR3 nucleotide sequence: TGTGCCAGTAGTGGCCGACAGGGGGGACAGCCCCAGCATTTT.

The chain links TRBV28 to TRBJ2-7; weak D call: TRBD1 (6 bases). The CDR3 is 14 residues long. Looked up from germline, CDR1 is MDHEN and CDR2 is SYDVKM. V dropped 5 bases and J dropped 3 bases, with 14 bases sitting between them. CDR3 sequence: CASSTVGGVYEQYF. The CDR3, as DNA: TGTGCCAGCAGTACAGTTGGGGGCGTCTACGAGCAGTACTTC. Variable domain in full (rest from reference TRBV28 and TRBJ2-7): DVKVTQSSRYLVKRTGEKVFLECVQDMDHENMFWYRQDPGLGLRLIYFSYDVKMKEKGDIPEGYSVSREKKERFSLILESASTNQTSMYLCASSTVGGVYEQYFGPGTRLTVT.